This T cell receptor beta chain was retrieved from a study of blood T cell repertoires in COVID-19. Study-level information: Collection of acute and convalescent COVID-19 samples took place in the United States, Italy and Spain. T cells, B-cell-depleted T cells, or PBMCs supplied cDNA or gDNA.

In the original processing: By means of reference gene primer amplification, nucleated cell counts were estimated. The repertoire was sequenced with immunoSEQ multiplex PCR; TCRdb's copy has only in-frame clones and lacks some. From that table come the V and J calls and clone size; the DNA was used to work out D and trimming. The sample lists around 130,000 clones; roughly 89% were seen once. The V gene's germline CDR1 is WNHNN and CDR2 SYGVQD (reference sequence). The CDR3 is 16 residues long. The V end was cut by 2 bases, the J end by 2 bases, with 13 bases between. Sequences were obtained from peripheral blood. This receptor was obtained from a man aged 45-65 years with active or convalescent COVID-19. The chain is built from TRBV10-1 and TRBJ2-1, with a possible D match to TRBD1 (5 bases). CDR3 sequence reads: CASSEATGDAYNEQFF. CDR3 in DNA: TGCGCCAGCAGTGAGGCAACAGGAGACGCCTACAATGAGCAGTTCTTC.